A selection of T cell receptor beta chains follows, all from one sample in a study of blood T cell repertoires in COVID-19. Clones were sequenced by immunoSEQ multiplex PCR, and TCRdb holds only the in-frame ones, with some missing. The sample lists approximately 190,000 clones, about nine tenths seen once, with 4.5% to 7.5% in the top ten. Source material: peripheral blood. The source of these receptors is a man older than 75 with acute or convalescent COVID-19. The CDR3 runs from the conserved cysteine through the conserved F or W.

>TRBJ1-1|TRBV28|14
CASSLGQKNTEAFF
>TRBJ1-1|TRBV19|14
CASSMGRAVTEAFF
>TRBJ1-2|TRBV4-1|17
CASSQPARTRDSYGYTF
>TRBJ2-5|TRBV6-5|14
CASSWLAVQETQYF
>TRBJ2-1|TRBV10-3|13
CAITPGLNNEQFF
>TRBJ2-3|TRBV24-1|15
CATSDFSRSTDTQYF
>TRBJ1-4|TRBV29-1|13
CTARKTANEKLFF
>TRBJ1-1|TRBV2|16
CASSGQGLDIGSRAFF
>TRBJ2-7|TRBV28|15
CASSPQTSGRAGGNF
>TRBJ2-1|TRBV5-1|15
CASSLAGGNYNEQFF
>TRBJ2-2|TRBV5-1|15
CASSWTGGVTGELFF
>TRBJ2-3|TRBV19|14
CASSIGLAGEGQYF
>TRBJ2-1|TRBV3-1/TRBV3-2|16
CASSPLSGSSYNEQFF
>TRBJ2-5|TRBV21-1|17
CASSTHLRQAGQETQYF
>TRBJ1-2|TRBV6-5|14
CASSYSNQGYGYTF
>TRBJ1-4|TRBV6-1|14
CASSEETVSEKLFF
>TRBJ1-2|TRBV5-1|15
CASSLSIGDYYGYTF
>TRBJ1-6|TRBV4-3|17
CASSQGVPGQQISPLHF
>TRBJ2-3|TRBV6-5|15
CASRDRPGPTDTQYF
>TRBJ1-2|TRBV27|13
CASSSATGIGYTF
>TRBJ1-6|TRBV27|15
CASSSYGGGPSPLHF
>TRBJ1-2|TRBV25-1|16
CASSEAPGQGDYGYTF
>TRBJ1-2|TRBV5-4|14
CASSMAGQGAGYTF
>TRBJ1-6|TRBV12-3/TRBV12-4|13
CASSWGGNSPLHF
>TRBJ1-1|TRBV11-2|14
CASRRGNMNTEAFF
>TRBJ2-1|TRBV2|15
CASSDRIRGNNEQFF
>TRBJ1-1|TRBV10-1|12
CASRGGNTEAFF
>TRBJ1-1|TRBV30|12
CAWTRGDPEAFF